The 10 T cell receptor beta chains in this list originate from one sample, sequenced in a study of shared clonotypes between healthy human individuals. The method was immunoSEQ multiplex PCR; TCRdb's version includes in-frame clones alone and lacks a portion of them. The table lists about 480,000 clones, 79% of them singletons. The sample taken for sequencing was PBMCs. These receptors came from a woman aged 40-49 years in good health. Some clones in this sample may be carry-over from other donors' samples.

The chain uses TRBV2 and TRBJ1-5, with TRBD1 as a possible D gene (5 bases). This CDR3 is 14 amino acids long. V was clipped by 1 base and J by 7 bases, with 11 bases between them. CDR1 is SNHLY and CDR2 is FYNNEI in the germline V gene. The CDR3 nucleotides read TGTGCCAGCAGTGAAGAGCGGGGCGGGCAGCCCCAGCATTTT. This sequence encodes CASSEERGGQPQHF.

The CDR3: CASIQPPQAGVNEQYF. In nucleotides, the CDR3 is TGTGCCAGCATCCAGCCCCCCCAGGCAGGGGTCAACGAGCAGTACTTC. The rearrangement links TRBV27 to TRBJ2-7, with D perhaps TRBD1 (6 bases). Germline V CDR1 and CDR2: MNHEY, SMNVEV (reference sequence). The V gene lost 7 bases and the J gene lost 5 bases, with 24 bases spanning the gap. This CDR3 is built from 16 residues.

This clone was picked up a small number of times. Other nucleotide sequences in the sample specify the same CDR3. This rearrangement joins TRBV9 to TRBJ1-1; D not certain. Germline V lookup: CDR1 SGDLS, CDR2 YYNGEE. V was cut by 0 bases and J by 0 bases, with 3 bases left in between. The CDR3 consists of 13 residues. DNA for the CDR3: TGTGCCAGCAGCGTAGCCATGAACACTGAAGCTTTCTTT. Translating it yields CASSVAMNTEAFF.

This clone was seen just once. V is TRBV4-2 and J is TRBJ2-7, with a weak D call TRBD2 (6 bases). V was shortened by 0 bases and J by 4 bases, with 16 bases between the two germline ends. CDR1 is LGHNA, CDR2 YNFKEQ, per germline. This CDR3 contains 16 residues. CDR3 amino acids: CASSQEGLGGEYEQYF. As DNA, the CDR3 is TGTGCCAGCAGCCAAGAGGGGCTCGGAGGGGAGTACGAGCAGTACTTC.

This chain links TRBV5-4 with TRBJ1-2, with D hard to call. V was cut by 1 base and J by 0 bases, with 13 bases left in between. CDR3 length: 16 amino acids. Germline values: CDR1 SGHNT, CDR2 YYREEE (reference sequence). Here the CDR3 reads CASSLYGGRTNYGYTF. The DNA for the CDR3 is TGTGCCAGCAGCTTGTATGGTGGGAGGACTAACTATGGCTACACCTTC.

This clone has at least ten counts. This chain connects TRBV7-2 to TRBJ2-7; 8 bases align to TRBD1. Germline CDR1 reads SGHTA; CDR2 reads FQGNSA. The CDR3 has 19 amino acids. V lost 0 bases and J lost 1; bases outside the gene matches: 14. CDR3 DNA: TGTGCCAGCAGCTTAGCGGTGAGAACAGGGGGACTGGGGTCCTACGAGCAGTACTTC. Protein: CASSLAVRTGGLGSYEQYF.

The CDR3 bases are TGTGCCAGCGGGACAGGTAGTAGCTCCTACGAGCAGTACTTC. It translates to CASGTGSSSYEQYF. The chain links TRBV2 to TRBJ2-7; the match to TRBD1 covers 8 bases. V trimming: 8 bases; J trimming: 0 bases; junction bases outside the gene matches: 6. The CDR3 consists of 14 residues. Germline CDR1 and CDR2: SNHLY and FYNNEI.

The genes are TRBV27 and TRBJ1-1; a possible D gene is TRBD1 (5 bases). The CDR3 is 13 residues long. V was trimmed by 1 base and J by 6 bases, leaving 9 bases between them. Germline values: CDR1 MNHEY, CDR2 SMNVEV (reference sequence). In DNA, the CDR3 is TGTGCCAGCAGTTTATTGGGGCGGCCTGAAGCTTTCTTT. Its translation: CASSLLGRPEAFF.

The chain carries TRBV7-6 and TRBJ2-5; 10 bases agree with TRBD1. This CDR3 has 16 residues. Trimming removed 5 bases from V and 4 bases from J; junction bases left unmatched: 10. Germline V CDR1 and CDR2: SGHVS, FNYEAQ. The CDR3 loop reads CASSHRGTGDRETQYF. In DNA, the CDR3 is TGTGCCAGCAGCCACCGGGGGACAGGGGATCGAGAGACCCAGTACTTC.

This chain uses TRBV5-1 with TRBJ2-7; TRBD1 matches 10 bases. CDR1 and CDR2 from the germline V gene are SGHRS and YFSETQ. V lost 3 bases and J lost 2; bases outside the gene matches: 8. The CDR3 is 16 residues long. In DNA form, the CDR3 reads TGCGCCAGCAGCTCCCGGGACAGGGGTCGAACCTACGAGCAGTACTTC. Translated, it gives CASSSRDRGRTYEQYF. The full variable domain, rest sourced from reference TRBV5-1 and TRBJ2-7, is KAGVTQTPRYLIKTRGQQVTLSCSPISGHRSVSWYQQTPGQGLQFLFEYFSETQRNKGNFPGRFSGRQFSNSRSEMNVSTLELGDSALYLCASSSRDRGRTYEQYFGPGTRLTVT.